This TCR beta chain was recorded in a study of cytomegalovirus exposure and HLA in healthy donors. Study conclusions and caveats: Association of a missense DCLRE1C variant with TCR beta V- and J-gene trimming was reported in a later analysis.

This PCR relied on a set of 60 Vbeta primers and 13 Jbeta primers. Libraries were prepared by immunoSEQ multiplex PCR; TCRdb keeps only in-frame clonotypes and omits some of them. The sample holds about 120,000 clones, 9.5% seen once. There are 14 residues in the CDR3. Germline trimming cut 7 bases from V and 4 bases from J; bases unmatched to any gene: 10. Germline CDR1 and CDR2: SGHTA and FQGNSA. This clone has more than one count but fewer than ten. Its antigen remains unknown. This sequence was found in a man aged 30 to 45 in good health and CMV-seronegative. What was sequenced was PBMCs. The chain has TRBV7-2 and TRBJ2-7, with 7 bases that match TRBD1. CDR3 region: CASNNLDRIYEQYF. For the CDR3, the DNA is TGTGCCAGCAACAACTTGGACAGGATTTACGAGCAGTACTTC.